Listed below are T cell receptor beta chains from one sample, sequenced in a study of blood T cell repertoires in COVID-19. The repertoire was sequenced with immunoSEQ multiplex PCR; TCRdb's copy has only in-frame clones and lacks some. This table has 130,000 or so clones, less than 90% appearing once. The sequenced material came from peripheral blood. The receptors come from a man younger than 45 with COVID-19, enrolled during active disease. Both conserved end residues are part of each CDR3. The D gene is left open where the match is weak. The size field is filled for only some rows; it gives once, few, many or a size class.

>TRBV2|NA|few|TRBJ1-4|14
TGTGCCAGCAGTCCAGGGGCCCCTAATGAAAAACTGTTTTTT
CASSPGAPNEKLFF
>TRBV28|NA|NA|TRBJ2-7|13
TGTGCCAGCAAATCGACTAGTACCTACGAGCAGTACTTC
CASKSTSTYEQYF
>TRBV4-1|TRBD1|once|TRBJ2-6|15
TGCGCCAGCAGCCAAGTAGGGGGCTGGGCCAACGTCCTGACTTTC
CASSQVGGWANVLTF
>TRBV6-5|NA|NA|TRBJ1-1|13
TGTGCCAGCACAGGGGCCCTTAATGCTGAAGCTTTCTTT
CASTGALNAEAFF
>TRBV11-2|NA|NA|TRBJ2-1|15
TGTGCCAGCAGCTTAAGCACAGGGCAAAACAATGAGCAGTTCTTC
CASSLSTGQNNEQFF
>TRBV5-4|NA|NA|TRBJ2-7|15
TGTGCCAGCAGCTCCACCGGAGGGCGAGCAAGGGAGCAGTACTTC
CASSSTGGRAREQYF
>TRBV15|NA|NA|TRBJ2-7|13
TGTGCCACCTCGGGCGGGGATGTAGACGAGCAGTACTTC
CATSGGDVDEQYF
>TRBV27|NA|NA|TRBJ2-5|14
TGTGCCAGCAGTTTAGGGCCAGGGCAAGAGACCCAGTACTTC
CASSLGPGQETQYF
>TRBV24-1|NA|NA|TRBJ1-5|15
TGTGCCACCAGTGATTCGGGGAGGAGCAATCAGCCCCAGCATTTT
CATSDSGRSNQPQHF
>TRBV28|NA|NA|TRBJ1-1|14
TGTGCCAGCAGTTTACTCGTCCTCAACACTGAAGCTTTCTTT
CASSLLVLNTEAFF
>TRBV5-1|NA|few|TRBJ2-1|17
TGCGCCAGCAGCTTGGATTACAGGCCCCCAGGGTTCAATGAGCAGTTCTTC
CASSLDYRPPGFNEQFF
>TRBV2|NA|NA|TRBJ2-2|13
TGTGCCAGCAGCCCGGAGAGCACCGGGGAGCTGTTTTTT
CASSPESTGELFF
>TRBV27|TRBD1|once|TRBJ2-5|15
TGTGCCAGCAGTCTGGCTGGGACAGAGAAAGAGACCCAGTACTTC
CASSLAGTEKETQYF
>TRBV5-1|TRBD2|NA|TRBJ2-1|15
TGCGCCAGCAGCTTAAACGGGAGGGACCACAATGAGCAGTTCTTC
CASSLNGRDHNEQFF
>TRBV6-6|TRBD1|NA|TRBJ1-2|16
TGTGCCAGCACCCTCGGGGGGACAGGGGTAAACTATGGCTACACCTTC
CASTLGGTGVNYGYTF
>TRBV6-5|NA|NA|TRBJ1-5|13
TGTGCCAGCAGTAGGACAGACGATCAGCCCCAGCATTTT
CASSRTDDQPQHF
>TRBV9|TRBD1|NA|TRBJ2-6|18
TGTGCCAGCAGCGTCCGGGACAGGGCGGGCTCTGGGGCCAACGTCCTGACTTTC
CASSVRDRAGSGANVLTF
>TRBV11-3|TRBD1|NA|TRBJ1-6|15
TGTGCCAGCAGCTTAGTCGGGACAGAGAATTCACCCCTCCACTTT
CASSLVGTENSPLHF
>TRBV19|NA|few|TRBJ1-5|16
TGTGCCAGCTCGGGGCTTGAGGGGACAAGCAATCAGCCCCAGCATTTT
CASSGLEGTSNQPQHF
>TRBV18|NA|NA|TRBJ2-7|13
TGTGCCAGCTCACCGGGCCCATCCTACGAGCAGTACTTC
CASSPGPSYEQYF
>TRBV6-5|TRBD1|few|TRBJ2-1|15
TGTGCCAGCACCTCCACAGGGGGCTCCTACAATGAGCAGTTCTTC
CASTSTGGSYNEQFF
>TRBV6-1|NA|once|TRBJ1-1|13
TGTGCCAGCAGTGAATCGGGGGAGGGGGAAGCTTTCTTT
CASSESGEGEAFF
>TRBV6-4|NA|NA|TRBJ2-3|15
TGTGCCAGCAGTGACCAGTCGGGGAGCACAGATACGCAGTATTTT
CASSDQSGSTDTQYF
>TRBV6-6|TRBD1|NA|TRBJ1-2|14
TGTGCCAGCAGTCGCCGACAGGGGACTGATGGCTACACCTTC
CASSRRQGTDGYTF
>TRBV27|NA|once|TRBJ2-7|15
TGTGCCAGCAGATTAAGGGCAGGGAACCCCTACGAGCAGTACTTC
CASRLRAGNPYEQYF
>TRBV4-1|TRBD2|NA|TRBJ2-3|13
TGCGCCAGCAGCCTAGCGGGAGGCGATACGCAGTATTTT
CASSLAGGDTQYF
>TRBV10-1|TRBD1|NA|TRBJ2-3|13
TGCGCCAGCAGCGGACAGGGGGCAGATACGCAGTATTTT
CASSGQGADTQYF
>TRBV4-1|NA|NA|TRBJ2-7|13
TGCGCCAGCAGACAAGTAGGAGCCTACGAGCAGTACTTC
CASRQVGAYEQYF
>TRBV6-4|NA|many|TRBJ2-2|16
TGTGCCAGCTCCCCGGCGGAGCGGGCGAACACCGGGGAGCTGTTTTTT
CASSPAERANTGELFF
>TRBV11-2|TRBD2|NA|TRBJ2-1|16
TGTGCCAGCAGCCCCACGGCGGGAGGGCTAGTTAATGAGCAGTTCTTC
CASSPTAGGLVNEQFF
>TRBV6-1|NA|NA|TRBJ1-3|15
TGTGCCAGCAGTGATCAAAACGTCGCGGGAAACACCATATATTTT
CASSDQNVAGNTIYF
>TRBV7-3|TRBD2|NA|TRBJ2-5|18
TGTGCCAGCAGCTCCAGTCCGATGGGCGGGAGACCCGAAGAGACCCAGTACTTC
CASSSSPMGGRPEETQYF
>TRBV5-1|NA|NA|TRBJ1-5|15
TGCGCCAGCAGCCTACAGGGAGCTAGCAATCAGCCCCAGCATTTT
CASSLQGASNQPQHF
>TRBV19|TRBD1|NA|TRBJ1-2|13
TGTGCCAGTGTCCGGACAGGGAAGTATGGCTACACCTTC
CASVRTGKYGYTF
>TRBV30|TRBD2|NA|TRBJ2-1|12
TGTGCCTGGAGGTGGGGGGGCAATGAGCAGTTCTTC
CAWRWGGNEQFF
>TRBV27|TRBD1|NA|TRBJ2-7|14
TGTGCCAGCAGTTTTATGGCAGGGGGTGACGAGCAGTACTTC
CASSFMAGGDEQYF
>TRBV28|NA|NA|TRBJ1-6|12
TGTGCCAGCACTCCCCCCCGGGGTCGCCTCCACTTT
CASTPPRGRLHF
>TRBV3-1/TRBV3-2|TRBD2|NA|TRBJ2-7|17
TGTGCCAGCAGCCAGGTTGGGACTAGCGGGAGAGTTTACGAGCAGTACTTC
CASSQVGTSGRVYEQYF
>TRBV29-1|TRBD2|NA|TRBJ2-5|13
TGCAGCGTTGTATGGTTTAGCGGGAAAGCCCAGTACTTC
CSVVWFSGKAQYF
>TRBV7-8|TRBD2|NA|TRBJ2-1|15
TGTGCCAGCAGCTTATGGGCGGGAGGTTACAATGAGCAGTTCTTC
CASSLWAGGYNEQFF
>TRBV19|NA|few|TRBJ1-5|13
TGTGCCAGTAGTATCCAGGACAATCAGCCCCAGCATTTT
CASSIQDNQPQHF
>TRBV5-4|TRBD2|NA|TRBJ2-2|15
TGTGCCAGCAGCCGTGACGCGGGAGCCACCGGGGAGCTGTTTTTT
CASSRDAGATGELFF
>TRBV11-2|NA|NA|TRBJ2-7|14
TGTGCCAGCAGCCCCCCAGGGTACTCCTACGAGCAGTACTTC
CASSPPGYSYEQYF
>TRBV6-2/TRBV6-3|NA|NA|TRBJ1-1|11
TGTGCCAGCAGTCAACAGGGTTACGCTTTCTTT
CASSQQGYAFF
>TRBV7-2|NA|few|TRBJ2-3|18
TGTGCCAGCAGCTTAGTGTCAGCGATAGGAGGGCGAGCAGATACGCAGTATTTT
CASSLVSAIGGRADTQYF
>TRBV27|NA|NA|TRBJ2-1|14
TGTGCCAGCAGTCCCCGGACTACTCAGGATGAGCAGTTCTTC
CASSPRTTQDEQFF
>TRBV18|TRBD2|NA|TRBJ2-1|14
TGTGCCAGCTCCCGACCTAGCGGCTACAATGAGCAGTTCTTC
CASSRPSGYNEQFF
>TRBV9|TRBD2|NA|TRBJ2-5|15
TGTGCCAGCAGCGTCGGGACCGTCGGGGGGGAGACCCAGTACTTC
CASSVGTVGGETQYF
>TRBV12-3/TRBV12-4|TRBD1|NA|TRBJ1-1|13
TGTGCCAGCAGTGCGACAGGGTCCACTGAAGCTTTCTTT
CASSATGSTEAFF
>TRBV6-5|NA|NA|TRBJ1-1|14
TGTGCCAGCAGACGAAAGGGAGGAGACACTGAAGCTTTCTTT
CASRRKGGDTEAFF
>TRBV19|NA|NA|TRBJ2-7|13
TGTGCCAGTAGTACAACTGCCGGGTACGAGCAGTACTTC
CASSTTAGYEQYF
>TRBV3-1/TRBV3-2|NA|NA|TRBJ2-7|16
TGTGCCAGCAGCCAAGGCGATATACAGGGAACCTACGAGCAGTACTTC
CASSQGDIQGTYEQYF
>TRBV3-1/TRBV3-2|NA|once|TRBJ1-2|12
TGTGCCAGCAGCCACATTTCGGATGGCTACACCTTC
CASSHISDGYTF
>TRBV27|NA|few|TRBJ1-2|15
TGTGCCAGCAGCCGAAGCCAGGGTTATAACTATGGCTACACCTTC
CASSRSQGYNYGYTF
>TRBV12-3/TRBV12-4|NA|NA|TRBJ2-5|13
TGTGCCAGCAGCTCTACCCCGGGGGAGACCCAGTACTTC
CASSSTPGETQYF
>TRBV11-3|NA|NA|TRBJ2-1|16
TGTGCCAGCAGCTTGGGCCCTACGAGCTCCTACAATGAGCAGTTCTTC
CASSLGPTSSYNEQFF
>TRBV4-1|NA|few|TRBJ1-5|13
TGCGCCAGCAGTCAATATAGCAATCAGCCCCAGCATTTT
CASSQYSNQPQHF
>TRBV28|NA|NA|TRBJ1-6|15
TGTGCCAGCAGGGGGGAGACAGGCAATAATTCACCCCTCCACTTT
CASRGETGNNSPLHF
>TRBV19|TRBD2|NA|TRBJ2-7|12
TGTGCCAGTAGCGGGGGGGTCTACGAGCAGTACTTC
CASSGGVYEQYF